The next 20 T cell receptor beta chains were all read from a single sample in a study of blood T cell repertoires in COVID-19. TCRdb's table, derived via immunoSEQ multiplex PCR, lists solely in-frame clones and lacks some. The table has some 160,000 clones, around four fifths seen once. The specimen sequenced was peripheral blood. The receptors were sampled from a woman between 70 and 85 years old who had recovered from COVID-19.

This chain joins TRBV19 and TRBJ1-5, with D tentatively TRBD1 (5 bases). The CDR3 extends over 15 amino acids. Germline CDR1 reads LNHDA; CDR2 reads SQIVND (reference sequence). V was trimmed by 7 bases and J by 4 bases, leaving 17 bases between them. CDR3 bases: TGTGCCAGTAATTCTAATCTGCCAGGGAATCAGCCCCAGCATTTT. This sequence encodes CASNSNLPGNQPQHF. Looking up the rest from reference TRBV19 and TRBJ1-5 gives the full variable domain: DGGITQSPKYLFRKEGQNVTLSCEQNLNHDAMYWYRQDPGQGLRLIYYSQIVNDFQKGDIAEGYSVSREKKESFPLTVTSAQKNPTAFYLCASNSNLPGNQPQHFGDGTRLSIL.

V gene TRBV27 combines with J gene TRBJ1-4; unclear D gene. CDR1 is MNHEY, CDR2 SMNVEV, per germline (reference sequence). V was cut by 6 bases and J by 8 bases, with 7 bases left in between. The length of the CDR3 is 11 residues. In DNA form, the CDR3 reads TGTGCCAGCAGATCAGGCGAAAAACTGTTTTTT. This sequence encodes CASRSGEKLFF.

This clone has a count of ten or more. The rearrangement joins TRBV18 to TRBJ2-5, with 11 bases lining up with TRBD2. CDR1 and CDR2 from the germline V gene are KGHSH and LQKENI. CDR3 length equals 15 residues. The J segment lost 4 bases and the V segment lost 1 base, leaving 2 bases of the junction unmatched. CDR3 sequence reads: CASSPLLAGGETQYF. For the CDR3, the DNA is TGTGCCAGCTCACCACTCCTAGCGGGAGGAGAGACCCAGTACTTC.

The rearrangement uses TRBV3-1 (or the pseudogene TRBV3-2) and TRBJ2-1; TRBD2 might be the D (7 bases). Germline V lookup: CDR1 LGHDT, CDR2 YNNKEL (reference sequence). The CDR3 length is 18 residues. V lost 0 bases, J lost 5 bases, and 20 bases lay in between. CDR3 sequence: CASSQDLRGGAGDNEQFF. In nucleotides, the CDR3 is TGTGCCAGCAGCCAAGATCTGAGGGGGGGCGCGGGGGACAATGAGCAGTTCTTC.

The J gene is TRBJ1-1, the V gene TRBV6-5; the D gene is possibly TRBD1 (6 bases). Germline CDR1 reads MNHEY; CDR2 reads SVGAGI. The CDR3 contains 13 residues. The V and J ends lost 0 bases and 4 bases respectively, with 6 bases between them. The CDR3 DNA follows: TGTGCCAGCAGTTACTCAGGGGGCACTGAAGCTTTCTTT. As protein: CASSYSGGTEAFF.

The chain employs TRBV5-1 and TRBJ1-1; maybe TRBD1 (6 bases). This CDR3 comprises 17 residues. V lost 4 bases, J lost 2 bases, and 21 bases lay in between. The V gene's germline CDR1 is SGHRS and CDR2 YFSETQ. CDR3 protein: CASSRWGGPHLNTEAFF. The DNA of the CDR3 is TGCGCCAGCAGCAGATGGGGGGGCCCACATCTTAACACTGAAGCTTTCTTT. Together with reference TRBV5-1 and TRBJ1-1, the CDR3 gives the full variable domain: KAGVTQTPRYLIKTRGQQVTLSCSPISGHRSVSWYQQTPGQGLQFLFEYFSETQRNKGNFPGRFSGRQFSNSRSEMNVSTLELGDSALYLCASSRWGGPHLNTEAFFGQGTRLTVV.

The rearrangement links TRBV18 to TRBJ2-7; 7 bases agree with TRBD1. The CDR3 is 13 amino acids. Losses at the gene ends were 3 bases for V and 7 bases for J; bases not matched to a gene: 6. Germline lookup yields CDR1 KGHSH and CDR2 LQKENI. This chain's CDR3 is CASSPRQGGEQYF. The CDR3 DNA is TGTGCCAGCTCACCTCGACAGGGCGGGGAGCAGTACTTC.

The gene calls are TRBV11-2 and TRBJ2-2; 10 nucleotides match TRBD2. The CDR3 is made up of 15 amino acids. Germline V CDR1 and CDR2: SGHAT, FQNNGV. V lost 0 bases and J lost 7; bases outside the gene matches: 2. The DNA of the CDR3 is TGTGCCAGCAGCTTAGACCCTAGCGGGAGCGGGGAGCTGTTTTTT. Translating it yields CASSLDPSGSGELFF. The full variable domain, in which reference TRBV11-2 and TRBJ2-2 provide the parts outside the CDR3, is EAGVAQSPRYKIIEKRQSVAFWCNPISGHATLYWYQQILGQGPKLLIQFQNNGVVDDSQLPKDRFSAERLKGVDSTLKIQPAKLEDSAVYLCASSLDPSGSGELFFGEGSRLTVL.

V and J are TRBV3-1 (or the pseudogene TRBV3-2) and TRBJ1-2; the D gene is possibly TRBD1 (6 bases). Germline CDR1 is LGHDT and CDR2 is YNNKEL (reference sequence). Trimming pared 1 base from V and 1 base from J, leaving 13 bases between. This CDR3 is 16 amino acids long. The CDR3 sequence: CASSQAQGLINYGYTF. The DNA for the CDR3 is TGTGCCAGCAGCCAAGCCCAGGGGTTAATTAACTATGGCTACACCTTC.

V is TRBV18 and J is TRBJ2-7, with TRBD2 identical over 9 bases. After removal of 6 bases from V and 4 bases from J, the junction contained 13 bases not matched to a gene. Germline CDR1 and CDR2: KGHSH and LQKENI. The CDR3 loop spans 16 amino acids. The CDR3 DNA reads as TGTGCCAGCTCGGACCTAGGAGCGGGAGGTATATACGAGCAGTACTTC. This translates into CASSDLGAGGIYEQYF.

This sequence joins TRBV5-1 and TRBJ2-1; no firm D call. The ends were cut back, 3 bases at V and 9 bases at J, with 10 bases in the middle. The germline V gene encodes CDR1 SGHRS and CDR2 YFSETQ. This CDR3 has 12 residues. The CDR3 bases are TGCGCCAGCAGCTCGGAGCGCGGTGAGCAGTTCTTC. It translates to CASSSERGEQFF.

The chain has TRBV6-5 and TRBJ2-3, with D perhaps matching TRBD2 (6 bases). CDR1 is MNHEY, CDR2 SVGAGI, per germline. Trimming left V 10 bases short and J 1 base short, with 12 bases between. The CDR3 is 13 residues long. CDR3 nucleotides: TGTGCCACCCGGTCGGGGGGCACAGATACGCAGTATTTT. This encodes CATRSGGTDTQYF.

The CDR3: CASGPGVGGSYNEQFF. The CDR3 nucleotides are TGTGCTAGTGGTCCTGGGGTGGGGGGCTCCTACAATGAGCAGTTCTTC. This chain uses TRBV12-5 with TRBJ2-1; D is possibly TRBD2 (6 bases). The CDR3 totals 16 residues. Germline V gene lookup returns CDR1 LGHNT and CDR2 FRNRAP. V lost 5 bases, J lost 0 bases, and 14 bases lay in between.

The chain is built from TRBV7-2 and TRBJ2-7; D possibly corresponds to TRBD2 (6 bases). Germline V gene lookup returns CDR1 SGHTA and CDR2 FQGNSA. There are 16 residues in the CDR3. V gave up 5 bases and J gave up 0 bases, with 17 bases separating them. This chain's CDR3 is CASSPMGGDFSYEQYF. As DNA, the CDR3 is TGTGCCAGCAGCCCCATGGGTGGGGACTTCTCCTACGAGCAGTACTTC.

V and J are TRBV28 and TRBJ1-5, with D possibly TRBD1 on 5 matching bases. Trimming left V 4 bases short and J 7 bases short, with 14 bases between. This CDR3 has 14 residues. Germline V lookup: CDR1 MDHEN, CDR2 SYDVKM. CDR3 sequence reads: CASSWGREDQPQHF. CDR3 DNA: TGTGCCAGCAGTTGGGGCAGGGAGGACCAGCCCCAGCATTTT.

The rearrangement links TRBV19 to TRBJ2-1; 9 nucleotides align to TRBD2. The CDR3 runs to 20 residues. V trimming: 9 bases; J trimming: 5 bases; junction bases outside the gene matches: 26. CDR1 LNHDA and CDR2 SQIVND come from the germline V gene (reference sequence). CDR3 protein: CASSTWGGLAGLRTNNEQFF. In DNA, the CDR3 is TGTGCCAGCTCCACTTGGGGGGGGCTAGCGGGACTTAGGACGAACAATGAGCAGTTCTTC.

The rearrangement joins TRBV18 to TRBJ1-4, with 7 nucleotides matching TRBD1. This CDR3 comprises 15 residues. V lost 4 bases to trimming and J lost 3 bases; unmatched junction nucleotides: 5. Germline loops: CDR1 KGHSH, CDR2 LQKENI. The CDR3 sequence: CASSRQGGANEKLFF. The CDR3 DNA follows: TGTGCCAGCTCACGGCAGGGGGGAGCTAATGAAAAACTGTTTTTT.

V gene TRBV18 combines with J gene TRBJ1-1; 9 bases agree with TRBD1. The CDR3 has 17 amino acids. CDR1 and CDR2 (germline): KGHSH, LQKENI. J lost 0 bases, V lost 3 bases, and 8 bases had no gene match. CDR3 coding DNA: TGTGCCAGCTCACCCCAAAGGACAGGGGCAATGAACACTGAAGCTTTCTTT. Its translation is CASSPQRTGAMNTEAFF.

The chain carries TRBV7-9 and TRBJ1-2; no reliable D call. Germline V gene data show CDR1 as SEHNR and CDR2 as FQNEAQ (reference sequence). V dropped 1 base and J dropped 4 bases, with 10 bases sitting between them. The CDR3 runs 14 residues. The CDR3 loop reads CASSLGGTSYGYTF. The CDR3 DNA follows: TGTGCCAGCAGCTTAGGCGGCACCTCCTATGGCTACACCTTC.

J is TRBJ2-2 and V is TRBV6-5, with TRBD1 identical over 10 bases. The length of the CDR3 is 15 residues. Germline V gene data show CDR1 as MNHEY and CDR2 as SVGAGI. Germline trimming cut 5 bases from V and 4 bases from J; bases unmatched to any gene: 4. This CDR3 reads CASSRQGAATGELFF. Written as DNA, the CDR3 is TGTGCCAGCAGTCGACAGGGGGCGGCCACCGGGGAGCTGTTTTTT.